Below, one T cell receptor beta chain is given with its context. Antigen unknown. The sample comes from a study of T cell responses to AZD1222 COVID-19 vaccine. Sequencing was performed with immunoSEQ multiplex PCR; in TCRdb, only in-frame clones are kept and a portion is missing. Among 97,000 or so clones listed, about nine tenths were seen once. V lost 4 bases to trimming and J lost 0 bases, with 12 bases between them. CDR3 size: 15 residues. CDR1 is GTSNPN, CDR2 SVGIG, per germline (reference sequence). Study conclusions and caveats: Once two AZD1222 doses were given, Spike-specific TCR breadth and depth went up. Seropositive at baseline were only a handful of AZD1222 recipients.

The chain employs TRBV30 and TRBJ2-2; tentative D call: TRBD2 (6 bases). The source was peripheral blood, collected 28 days after the second AZD1222 dose. The origin of this receptor is an adult who received the AZD1222 COVID-19 vaccine. This CDR3 reads CAWTAGLANTGELFF. In DNA, the CDR3 is TGTGCCTGGACAGCGGGCCTCGCGAACACCGGGGAGCTGTTTTTT.